Given below is one TCR beta chain in context. No antigen is known for it. These data belong to a study of shared clonotypes between healthy human individuals. Study-level results: Read depth was anticipated to influence clonotype sharing among donors.

The method was immunoSEQ multiplex PCR; TCRdb's version includes in-frame clones alone and lacks a portion of them. The data hold 2 million to 2.5 million clones, with 90% to 97% observed a single time. Caucasian adults residing in Nashville, Tennessee made up all the donors. This CDR3 has 16 amino acids. V lost 0 bases, J lost 0 bases, and 9 bases lay in between. Germline CDR1 and CDR2: SGHRS and YFSETQ. V and J are TRBV5-1 and TRBJ1-4; no definite D call. The sequence was obtained from a man younger than 35 in good health. The material sequenced was naive CD4+ T cells sorted from blood. Regarding subset: CD45RA+ positively selected. The CDR3 reads CASSLALVATNEKLFF. The CDR3, as DNA: TGCGCCAGCAGCTTGGCCTTGGTCGCAACTAATGAAAAACTGTTTTTT.